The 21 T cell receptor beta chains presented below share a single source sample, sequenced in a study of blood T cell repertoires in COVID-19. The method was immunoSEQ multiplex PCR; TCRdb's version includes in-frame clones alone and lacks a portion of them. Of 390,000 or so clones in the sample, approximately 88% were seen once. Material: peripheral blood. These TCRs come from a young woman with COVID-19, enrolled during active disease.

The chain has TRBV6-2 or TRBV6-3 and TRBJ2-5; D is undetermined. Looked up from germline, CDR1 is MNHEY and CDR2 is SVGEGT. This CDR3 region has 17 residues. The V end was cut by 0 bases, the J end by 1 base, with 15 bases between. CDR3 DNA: TGTGCCAGCAGTTACTCGAGAGGTGGCCCCCCCCAAGAGACCCAGTACTTC. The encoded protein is CASSYSRGGPPQETQYF.

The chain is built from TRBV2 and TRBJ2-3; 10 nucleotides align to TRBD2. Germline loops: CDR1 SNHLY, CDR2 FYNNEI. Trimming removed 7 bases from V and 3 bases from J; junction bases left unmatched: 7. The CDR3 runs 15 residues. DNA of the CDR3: TGTGCCAGCAACCCATTAGCGGGAGGAACAGATACGCAGTATTTT. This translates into CASNPLAGGTDTQYF.

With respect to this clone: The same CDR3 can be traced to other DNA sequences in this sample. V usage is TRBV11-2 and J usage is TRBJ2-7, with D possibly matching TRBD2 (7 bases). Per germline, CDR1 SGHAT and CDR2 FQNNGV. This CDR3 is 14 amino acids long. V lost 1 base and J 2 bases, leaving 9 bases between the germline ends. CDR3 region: CASSLGGGPYEQYV. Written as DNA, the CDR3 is TGTGCCAGCAGCTTAGGGGGGGGCCCCTACGAGCAGTACGTC.

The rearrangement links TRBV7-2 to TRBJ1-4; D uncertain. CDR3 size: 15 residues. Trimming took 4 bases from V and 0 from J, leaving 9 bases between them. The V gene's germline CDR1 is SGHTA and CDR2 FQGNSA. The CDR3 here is CASSSDGATNEKLFF. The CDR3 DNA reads TGTGCCAGCAGCTCCGACGGAGCAACTAATGAAAAACTGTTTTTT.

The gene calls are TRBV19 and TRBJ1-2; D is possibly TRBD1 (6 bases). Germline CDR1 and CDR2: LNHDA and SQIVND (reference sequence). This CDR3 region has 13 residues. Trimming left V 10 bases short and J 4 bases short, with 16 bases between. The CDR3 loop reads CATMSGGAYGYTF. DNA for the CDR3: TGTGCCACCATGTCCGGGGGGGCCTATGGCTACACCTTC.

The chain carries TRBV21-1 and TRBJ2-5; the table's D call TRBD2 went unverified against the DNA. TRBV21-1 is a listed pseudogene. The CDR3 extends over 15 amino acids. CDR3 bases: TGTGCCAGCAGCAAAACTAAGCCCTACCAAGAGACCCAGTACTTC. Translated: CASSKTKPYQETQYF.

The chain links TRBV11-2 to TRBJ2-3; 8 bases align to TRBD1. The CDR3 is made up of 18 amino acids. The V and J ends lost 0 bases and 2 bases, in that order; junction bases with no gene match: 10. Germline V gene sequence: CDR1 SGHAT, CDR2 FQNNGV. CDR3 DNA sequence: TGTGCCAGCAGCTTAGATCCTTTGGGGGGACAGGACACAGATACGCAGTATTTT. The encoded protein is CASSLDPLGGQDTDTQYF.

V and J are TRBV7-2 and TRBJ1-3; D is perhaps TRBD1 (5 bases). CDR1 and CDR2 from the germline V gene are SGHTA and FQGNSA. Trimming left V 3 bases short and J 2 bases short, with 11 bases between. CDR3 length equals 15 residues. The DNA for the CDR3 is TGTGCCAGCAGCTTTGGGGGGGGGACTGGAAACACCATATATTTT. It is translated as CASSFGGGTGNTIYF.

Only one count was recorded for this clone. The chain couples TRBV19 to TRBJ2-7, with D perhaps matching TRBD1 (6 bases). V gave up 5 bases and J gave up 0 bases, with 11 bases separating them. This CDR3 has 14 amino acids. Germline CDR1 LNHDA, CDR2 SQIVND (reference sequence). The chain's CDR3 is CASSATGSSYEQYF. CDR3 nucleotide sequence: TGTGCCAGTAGTGCCACAGGGAGCTCCTACGAGCAGTACTTC.

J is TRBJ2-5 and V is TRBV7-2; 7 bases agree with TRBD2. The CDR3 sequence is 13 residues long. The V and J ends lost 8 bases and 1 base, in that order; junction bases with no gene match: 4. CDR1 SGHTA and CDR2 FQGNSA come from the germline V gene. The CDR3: CASGGGPQETQYF. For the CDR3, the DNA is TGTGCCAGCGGGGGAGGGCCCCAAGAGACCCAGTACTTC.

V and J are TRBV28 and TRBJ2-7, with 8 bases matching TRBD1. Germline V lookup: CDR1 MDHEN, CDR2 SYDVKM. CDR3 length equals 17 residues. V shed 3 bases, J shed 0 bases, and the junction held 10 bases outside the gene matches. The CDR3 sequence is CASSFSPGTGSSYEQYF. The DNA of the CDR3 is TGTGCCAGCAGTTTTAGTCCCGGGACAGGAAGCTCCTACGAGCAGTACTTC.

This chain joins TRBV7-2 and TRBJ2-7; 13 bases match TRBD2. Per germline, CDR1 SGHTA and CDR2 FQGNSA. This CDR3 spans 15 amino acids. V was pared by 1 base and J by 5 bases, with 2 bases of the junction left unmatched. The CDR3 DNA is TGTGCCAGCAGCTTAGGGACTAGCGGGAGACACGAGCAGTACGTC. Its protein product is CASSLGTSGRHEQYV.

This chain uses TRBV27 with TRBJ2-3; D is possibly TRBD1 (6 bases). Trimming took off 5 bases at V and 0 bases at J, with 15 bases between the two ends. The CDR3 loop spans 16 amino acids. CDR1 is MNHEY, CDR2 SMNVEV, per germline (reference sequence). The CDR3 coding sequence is TGTGCCAGCAGTCCCCCGACAGGAGCGAGCACAGATACGCAGTATTTT. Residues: CASSPPTGASTDTQYF.

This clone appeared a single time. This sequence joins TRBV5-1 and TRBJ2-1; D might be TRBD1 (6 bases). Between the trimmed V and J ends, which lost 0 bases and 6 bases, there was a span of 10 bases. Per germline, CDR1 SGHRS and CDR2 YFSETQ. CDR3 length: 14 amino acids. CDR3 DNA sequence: TGCGCCAGCAGCTTGGCCACAGGGCTCAATGAGCAGTTCTTC. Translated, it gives CASSLATGLNEQFF.

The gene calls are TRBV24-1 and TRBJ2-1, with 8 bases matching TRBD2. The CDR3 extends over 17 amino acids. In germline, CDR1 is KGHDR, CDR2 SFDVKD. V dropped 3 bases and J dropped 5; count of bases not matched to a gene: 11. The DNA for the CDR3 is TGTGCCACCAGTGATGGTCCTACTAGCGGATTTAACAATGAGCAGTTCTTC. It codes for CATSDGPTSGFNNEQFF.

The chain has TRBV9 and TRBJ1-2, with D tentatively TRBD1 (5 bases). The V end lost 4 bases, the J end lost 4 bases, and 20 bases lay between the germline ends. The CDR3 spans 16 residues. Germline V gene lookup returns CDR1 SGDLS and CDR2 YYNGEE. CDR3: CASSPRTLLVSYGYTF. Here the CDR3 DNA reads TGTGCCAGCAGCCCTCGGACACTCCTGGTGAGCTATGGCTACACCTTC.

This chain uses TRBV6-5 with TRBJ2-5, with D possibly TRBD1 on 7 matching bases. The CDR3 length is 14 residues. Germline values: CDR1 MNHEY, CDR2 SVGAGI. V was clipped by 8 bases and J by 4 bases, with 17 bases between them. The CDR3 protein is CASRGGGAGETQYF. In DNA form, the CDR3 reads TGTGCCAGCCGAGGAGGGGGCGCAGGAGAGACCCAGTACTTC.

Here the CDR3 DNA reads TGTGCCAGCAGTGAATATAGTCGGGGGACCGCTTTCTTT. Its protein product is CASSEYSRGTAFF. The chain carries TRBV25-1 and TRBJ1-1; a possible D gene is TRBD1 (5 bases). Germline assignment: CDR1 MGHDK and CDR2 SYGVNS. Trimming stripped 0 bases from V and 11 bases from J, with 13 bases between. The CDR3 extends over 13 amino acids.

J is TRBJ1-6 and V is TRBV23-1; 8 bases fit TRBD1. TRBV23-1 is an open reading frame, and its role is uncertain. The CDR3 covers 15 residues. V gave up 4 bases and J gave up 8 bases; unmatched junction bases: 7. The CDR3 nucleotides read TGCGCCAGCAGTCCTCCCGACAGGGGTGATTCACCCCTCCACTTT. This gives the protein CASSPPDRGDSPLHF.

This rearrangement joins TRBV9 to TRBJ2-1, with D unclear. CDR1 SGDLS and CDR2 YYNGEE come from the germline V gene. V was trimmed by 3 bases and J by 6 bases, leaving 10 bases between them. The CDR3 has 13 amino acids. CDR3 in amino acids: CASSAVQINEQFF. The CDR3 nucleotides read TGTGCCAGCAGCGCCGTCCAGATCAATGAGCAGTTCTTC.

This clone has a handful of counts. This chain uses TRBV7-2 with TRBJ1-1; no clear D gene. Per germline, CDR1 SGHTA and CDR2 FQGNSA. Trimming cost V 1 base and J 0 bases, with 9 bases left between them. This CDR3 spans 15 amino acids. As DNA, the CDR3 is TGTGCCAGCAGCTTAGGGAGGACGGTGAACACTGAAGCTTTCTTT. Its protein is CASSLGRTVNTEAFF.